Listed below are T cell receptor beta chains from one sample, sequenced in a study of T cells in Graves' hyperthyroidism and ophthalmopathy. Via MiXCR, TCRdb re-called the multiplex PCR reads, giving one row per CDR3 protein. The table shows hundreds of thousands of distinct CDR3 sequences, with roughly 20% occurring only once. The sample consisted of blood. Receptors were obtained from a woman between 50 and 59 years old with Graves' hyperthyroidism that later progressed to Graves' ophthalmopathy. CDR3s include the opening cysteine and the closing phenylalanine or tryptophan. A D gene is named only where the DNA matches it firmly. Size is stated for part of the rows, as once, few or many counts, or as a class when the clone is expanded.

-	TRBV30	TRBJ1-1	many	CAWSVHVGTEAFF	TGTGCCTGGAGTGTACACGTGGGGACTGAAGCTTTCTTT
-	TRBV7-7	TRBJ2-1	many	CASSSNREDSYNEQFF	TGTGCTAGCAGCTCTAACAGGGAAGACTCCTACAATGAGCAGTTCTTC
-	TRBV2	TRBJ2-3	many	CASSGQTTTDTQYF	TGTGCCAGCAGTGGGCAGACAACCACAGATACGCAGTATTTT
-	TRBV3-1	TRBJ2-6	few	CASSQEGLSGANVLTF	TGTGCCAGCAGCCAAGAAGGGCTCTCTGGGGCCAACGTCCTGACTTTC
-	TRBV19	TRBJ1-2	-	CASSVPQGNYGYTF	TGTGCCAGTAGTGTACCACAGGGAAACTATGGCTACACCTTC
TRBD1	TRBV3-1	TRBJ2-4	few	CASSQAWVRGLGKGIQYF	TGTGCCAGCAGCCAAGCGTGGGTCAGGGGGCTAGGGAAGGGGATTCAGTACTTC
-	TRBV25-1	TRBJ1-1	few	CARTRGRYTEAFF	TGTGCCAGGACAAGAGGGAGATACACTGAAGCTTTCTTT
-	TRBV5-1	TRBJ1-3	-	CASSLRLEGGNTIYF	TGCGCCAGCAGCTTACGGCTGGAAGGGGGAAACACCATATATTTT
-	TRBV10-2	TRBJ1-2	-	CASSETGDGANYGYTF	TGCGCCAGCAGTGAGACGGGGGACGGTGCGAACTATGGCTACACCTTC
-	TRBV11-2	TRBJ2-7	many	CASSFSKLGYEQYF	TGTGCCAGCAGCTTCAGTAAACTGGGCTACGAGCAGTACTTC
TRBD1	TRBV27	TRBJ1-5	-	CASSFRDRGSYSNQPQHF	TGTGCCAGCAGTTTCCGGGACAGGGGGTCTTATAGCAATCAGCCCCAGCATTTT
TRBD1	TRBV12-3/TRBV12-4	TRBJ2-1	many	CASSLAPEGANEQFF	TGTGCCAGCAGTTTAGCGCCAGAGGGGGCGAATGAGCAGTTCTTC
-	TRBV6-9	TRBJ1-5	-	CASSSAEHYSNQPQHF	TGTGCCAGCAGTTCCGCCGAACATTATAGCAATCAGCCCCAGCATTTT
TRBD2	TRBV6-5	TRBJ2-5	few	CASSYSWSGGITQETQYF	TGTGCCAGCAGTTACTCGTGGAGCGGGGGGATCACTCAAGAGACCCAGTACTTC
-	TRBV20-1	TRBJ2-5	few	CSARDPGGTSVQETQYF	TGCAGTGCTAGAGACCCAGGGGGAACTAGCGTTCAAGAGACCCAGTACTTC
-	TRBV18	TRBJ1-5	-	CASSTQSNQPQHF	TGTGCCAGCTCAACACAGAGCAATCAGCCCCAGCATTTT
-	TRBV5-4	TRBJ2-5	few	CASSLDRFEETQYF	TGTGCCAGCAGCTTGGACAGGTTTGAGGAGACCCAGTACTTC
-	TRBV6-2/TRBV6-3	TRBJ2-5	-	CAGVIRETQYF	TGTGCCGGAGTCATAAGGGAGACCCAGTACTTC